A single sample is the source of the 3 T cell receptor beta chains below, sequenced in a study of response to subunit inactivated influenza vaccine. In TCRdb, the RT-PCR reads were re-called with MiXCR into one record per CDR3 protein. The sample has about 160,000 distinct CDR3 sequences, roughly a tenth seen once. The sample in question was non-naive T cells sorted from PBMCs, obtained around seven weeks after vaccination. The receptor source for this set is a middle-aged man who received an inactivated influenza vaccine.

This clonotype showed up just a few times. The chain joins TRBV3-1 to TRBJ2-1; 13 bases fit TRBD2. V was pared by 7 bases and J by 6 bases, with 18 bases of the junction left unmatched. The V gene's germline CDR1 is LGHDT and CDR2 YNNKEL (reference sequence). The CDR3 spans 19 residues. This CDR3 is CASISRRVTSGGAVNEQFF. CDR3 coding DNA: TGTGCCAGCATCTCTCGCCGGGTAACTAGCGGGGGGGCTGTCAATGAGCAGTTCTTC.

The chain has TRBV20-1 and TRBJ1-5; 7 bases align to TRBD1. The germline gives CDR1 DFQATT, CDR2 SNEGSKA (reference sequence). Trimming at V came to 3 bases and at J to 2 bases, leaving 4 bases not matched to a gene. The CDR3 extends over 14 amino acids. The CDR3 reads CSASQGGGNQPQHF. CDR3 in DNA: TGCAGTGCTAGTCAAGGGGGCGGCAATCAGCCCCAGCATTTT.

This clonotype was picked up a small number of times. This rearrangement joins TRBV12-3 or TRBV12-4 to TRBJ1-2; 7 positions match TRBD1. The CDR3 loop spans 14 amino acids. The trim removed 6 bases at V and 8 bases at J, leaving 12 bases unmatched. The CDR3 is CASRISGGKEGYTF. The CDR3 bases are TGTGCCAGCAGAATCTCAGGGGGGAAGGAGGGCTACACCTTC.